The T cell receptor beta chain under discussion was sequenced for a study of blood T cell repertoires in COVID-19. Looking at the study overall: T cells, B-cell-depleted T cells, or PBMCs supplied cDNA or gDNA.

Only a few counts were recorded for this clone. Method: immunoSEQ multiplex PCR; TCRdb's copy keeps in-frame clones and lacks some. In the table there are approximately 90,000 clones, around 85% of which are singletons. Germline values: CDR1 DFQATT, CDR2 SNEGSKA (reference sequence). This CDR3 spans 15 amino acids. After removal of 3 bases from V and 0 bases from J, the junction contained 7 bases not matched to a gene. This clonotype was sampled from an elderly man with acute or convalescent COVID-19. The sample consisted of peripheral blood. The chain carries TRBV20-1 and TRBJ2-7, with 8 positions matching TRBD2. CDR3 region: CSASRRGDLSYEQYF. CDR3 coding DNA: TGCAGTGCTAGTCGGCGGGGGGACCTCTCCTACGAGCAGTACTTC.